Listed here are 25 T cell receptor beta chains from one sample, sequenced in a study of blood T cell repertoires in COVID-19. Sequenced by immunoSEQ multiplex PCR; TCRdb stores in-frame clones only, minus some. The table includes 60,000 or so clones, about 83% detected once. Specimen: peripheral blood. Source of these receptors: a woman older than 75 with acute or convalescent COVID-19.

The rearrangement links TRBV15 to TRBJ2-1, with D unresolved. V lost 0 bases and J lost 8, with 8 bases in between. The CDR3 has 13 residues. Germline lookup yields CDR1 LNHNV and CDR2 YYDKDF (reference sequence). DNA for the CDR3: TGTGCCACCAGCAGAGATCCCCGGGATGAGCAGTTCTTC. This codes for CATSRDPRDEQFF.

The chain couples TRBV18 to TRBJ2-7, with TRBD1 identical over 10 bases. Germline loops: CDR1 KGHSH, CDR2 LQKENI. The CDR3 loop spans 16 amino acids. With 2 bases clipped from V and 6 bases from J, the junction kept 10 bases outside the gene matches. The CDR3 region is CASSPMTRDRGIEQYF. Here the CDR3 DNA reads TGTGCCAGCTCACCAATGACCCGGGACAGGGGAATCGAGCAGTACTTC.

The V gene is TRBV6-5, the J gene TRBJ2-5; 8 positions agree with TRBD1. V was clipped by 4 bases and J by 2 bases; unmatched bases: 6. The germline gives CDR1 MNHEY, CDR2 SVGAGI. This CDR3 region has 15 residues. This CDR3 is CASSWTGLGQETQYF. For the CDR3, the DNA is TGTGCCAGCAGTTGGACAGGGTTGGGGCAAGAGACCCAGTACTTC.

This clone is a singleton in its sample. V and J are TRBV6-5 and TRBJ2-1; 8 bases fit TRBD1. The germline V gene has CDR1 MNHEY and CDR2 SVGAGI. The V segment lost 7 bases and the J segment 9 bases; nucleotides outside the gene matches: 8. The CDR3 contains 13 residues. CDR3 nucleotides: TGTGCCAGCATGGGACAGGTCTATACTGAGCAGTTCTTC. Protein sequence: CASMGQVYTEQFF.

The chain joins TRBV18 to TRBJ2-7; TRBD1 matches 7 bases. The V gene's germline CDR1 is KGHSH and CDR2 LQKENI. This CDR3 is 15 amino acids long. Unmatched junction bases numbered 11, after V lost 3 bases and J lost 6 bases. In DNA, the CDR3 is TGTGCCAGCTCACCGGTTACAGGGGAGAGGCGCGAGCAGTACTTC. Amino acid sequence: CASSPVTGERREQYF.

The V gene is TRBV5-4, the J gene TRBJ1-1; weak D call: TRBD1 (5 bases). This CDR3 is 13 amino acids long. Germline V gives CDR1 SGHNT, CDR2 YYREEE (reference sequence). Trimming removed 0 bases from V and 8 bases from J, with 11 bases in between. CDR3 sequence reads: CASSLEVRTEAFF. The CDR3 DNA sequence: TGTGCCAGCAGCTTGGAAGTTAGGACAGAAGCTTTCTTT.

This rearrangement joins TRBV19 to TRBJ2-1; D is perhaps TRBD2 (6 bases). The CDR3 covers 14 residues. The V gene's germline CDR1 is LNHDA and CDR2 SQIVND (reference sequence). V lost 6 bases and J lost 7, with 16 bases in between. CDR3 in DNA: TGTGCCAGTAGAAGAGAGCGGGCCCCTAATGAGCAGTTCTTC. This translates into CASRRERAPNEQFF.

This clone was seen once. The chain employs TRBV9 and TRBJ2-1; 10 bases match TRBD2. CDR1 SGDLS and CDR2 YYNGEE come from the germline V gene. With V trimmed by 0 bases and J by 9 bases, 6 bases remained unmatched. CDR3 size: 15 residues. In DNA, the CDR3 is TGTGCCAGCAGCGTAGGGGTAGCGGGGGGTCTTGAGCAGTTCTTC. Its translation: CASSVGVAGGLEQFF.

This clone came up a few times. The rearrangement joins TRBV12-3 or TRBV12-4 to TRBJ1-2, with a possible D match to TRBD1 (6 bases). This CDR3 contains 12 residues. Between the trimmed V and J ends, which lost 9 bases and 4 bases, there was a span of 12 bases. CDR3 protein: CASTGFGYGYTF. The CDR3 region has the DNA TGTGCCAGTACAGGGTTTGGCTATGGCTACACCTTC.

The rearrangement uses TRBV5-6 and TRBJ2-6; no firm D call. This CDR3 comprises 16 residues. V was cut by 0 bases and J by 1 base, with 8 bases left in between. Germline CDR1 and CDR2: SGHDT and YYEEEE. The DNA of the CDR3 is TGTGCCAGCAGCTTGGAGTGGGCTTCTGGGGCCAACGTCCTGACTTTC. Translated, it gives CASSLEWASGANVLTF.

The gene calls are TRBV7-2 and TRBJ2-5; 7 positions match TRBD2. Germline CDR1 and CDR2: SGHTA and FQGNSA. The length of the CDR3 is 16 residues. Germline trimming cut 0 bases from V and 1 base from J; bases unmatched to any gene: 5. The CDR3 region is CASSLARGGVQETQYF. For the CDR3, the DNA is TGTGCCAGCAGCTTAGCGCGGGGAGGGGTCCAAGAGACCCAGTACTTC.

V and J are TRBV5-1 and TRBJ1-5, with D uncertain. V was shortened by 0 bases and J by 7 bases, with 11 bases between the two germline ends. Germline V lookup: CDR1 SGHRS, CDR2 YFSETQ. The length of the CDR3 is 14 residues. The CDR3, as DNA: TGCGCCAGCAGCTTGGACGGGTCTAGGCAGCCCCAGCATTTT. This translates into CASSLDGSRQPQHF.

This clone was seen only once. This CDR3 is CASSFPRVGGGELFF. DNA for the CDR3: TGTGCCAGCAGCTTCCCCAGGGTAGGCGGCGGGGAGCTGTTTTTT. The chain recombines TRBV7-8 with TRBJ2-2; D may be TRBD1 (5 bases). The length of the CDR3 is 15 residues. The germline V gene encodes CDR1 SGHVS and CDR2 FQNEAQ. V gave up 3 bases and J gave up 7 bases, with 15 bases separating them.

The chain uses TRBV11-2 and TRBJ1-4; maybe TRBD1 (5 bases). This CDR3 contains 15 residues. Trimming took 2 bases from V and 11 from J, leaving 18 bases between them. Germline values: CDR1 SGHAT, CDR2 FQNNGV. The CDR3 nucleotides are TGTGCCAGCAGCTTAAATTCGGGTCCCGGGGGGAAACTGTTTTTT. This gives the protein CASSLNSGPGGKLFF.

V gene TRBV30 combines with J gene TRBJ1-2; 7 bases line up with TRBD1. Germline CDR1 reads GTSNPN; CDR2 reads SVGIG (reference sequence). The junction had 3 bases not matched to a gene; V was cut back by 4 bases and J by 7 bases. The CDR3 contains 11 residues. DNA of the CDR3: TGTGCCTGGAAGCAGGGGGGTGGCTACACCTTC. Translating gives CAWKQGGGYTF. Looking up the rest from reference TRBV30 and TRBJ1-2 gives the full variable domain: SQTIHQWPATLVQPVGSPLSLECTVEGTSNPNLYWYRQAAGRGLQLLFYSVGIGQISSEVPQNLSASRPQDRQFILSSKKLLLSDSGFYLCAWKQGGGYTFGSGTRLTVV.

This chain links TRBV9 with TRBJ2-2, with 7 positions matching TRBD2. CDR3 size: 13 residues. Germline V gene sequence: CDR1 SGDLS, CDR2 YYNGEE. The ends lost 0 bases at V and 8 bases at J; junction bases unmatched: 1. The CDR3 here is CASSVVAGGELFF. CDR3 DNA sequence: TGTGCCAGCAGCGTAGTAGCGGGTGGGGAGCTGTTTTTT.

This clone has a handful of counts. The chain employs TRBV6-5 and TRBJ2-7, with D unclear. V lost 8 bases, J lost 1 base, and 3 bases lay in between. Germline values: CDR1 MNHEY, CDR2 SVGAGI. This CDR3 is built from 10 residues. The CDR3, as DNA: TGTGCCAGCCATTCCTACGAGCAGTACTTC. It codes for CASHSYEQYF.

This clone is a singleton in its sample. DNA for the CDR3: TGTGCCAGCAGCGTAGCTTTAAATGGAGCGACAGAGATGAACACTGAAGCTTTCTTT. Translated: CASSVALNGATEMNTEAFF. This chain connects TRBV9 to TRBJ1-1; D is possibly TRBD1 (5 bases). The germline V and J ends were trimmed by 0 bases and 0 bases, with 21 bases remaining between them. CDR1 and CDR2 (germline): SGDLS, YYNGEE. The CDR3 totals 19 residues.

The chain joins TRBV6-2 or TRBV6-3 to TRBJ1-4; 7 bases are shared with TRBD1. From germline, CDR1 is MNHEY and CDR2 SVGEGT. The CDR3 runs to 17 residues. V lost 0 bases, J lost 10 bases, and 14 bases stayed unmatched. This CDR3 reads CASSYSSTRTGVGKLFF. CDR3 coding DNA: TGTGCCAGCAGTTACTCGAGTACGAGGACAGGAGTCGGAAAACTGTTTTTT.

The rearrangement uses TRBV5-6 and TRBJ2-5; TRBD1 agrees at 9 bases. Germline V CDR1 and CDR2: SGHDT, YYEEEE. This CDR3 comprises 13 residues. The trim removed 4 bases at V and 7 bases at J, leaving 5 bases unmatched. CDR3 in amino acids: CASSQDRGGTQYF. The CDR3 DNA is TGTGCCAGCAGCCAGGACAGGGGAGGGACCCAGTACTTC.

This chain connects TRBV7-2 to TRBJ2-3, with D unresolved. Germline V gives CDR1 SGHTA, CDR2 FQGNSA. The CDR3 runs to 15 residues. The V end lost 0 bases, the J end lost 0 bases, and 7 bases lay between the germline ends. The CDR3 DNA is TGTGCCAGCAGCTTAGCCTGGCCCAGCACAGATACGCAGTATTTT. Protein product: CASSLAWPSTDTQYF.

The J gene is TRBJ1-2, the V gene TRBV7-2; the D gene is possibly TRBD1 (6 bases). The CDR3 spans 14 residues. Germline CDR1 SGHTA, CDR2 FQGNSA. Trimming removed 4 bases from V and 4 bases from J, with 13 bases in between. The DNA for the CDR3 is TGTGCCAGCAGCTCTTCAGGGGACATCTATGGCTACACCTTC. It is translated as CASSSSGDIYGYTF.

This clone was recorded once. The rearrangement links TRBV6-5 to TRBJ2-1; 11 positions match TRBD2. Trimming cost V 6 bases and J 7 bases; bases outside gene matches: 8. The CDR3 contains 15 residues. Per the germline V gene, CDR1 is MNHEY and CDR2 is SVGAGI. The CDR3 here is CASRILAGVENEQFF. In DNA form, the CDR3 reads TGTGCCAGCAGAATACTAGCGGGAGTGGAGAATGAGCAGTTCTTC.

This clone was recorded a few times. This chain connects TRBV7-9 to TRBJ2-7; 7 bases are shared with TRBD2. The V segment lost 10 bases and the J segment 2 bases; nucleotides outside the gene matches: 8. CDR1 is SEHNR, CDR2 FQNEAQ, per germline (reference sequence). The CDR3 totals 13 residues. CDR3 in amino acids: CATSGGRAYEQYF. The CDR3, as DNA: TGTGCCACCTCTGGGGGGAGGGCCTACGAGCAGTACTTC.

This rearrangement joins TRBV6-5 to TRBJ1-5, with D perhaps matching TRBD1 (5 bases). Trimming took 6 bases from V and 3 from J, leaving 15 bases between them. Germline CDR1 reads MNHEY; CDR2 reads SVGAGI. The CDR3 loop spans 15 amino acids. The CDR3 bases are TGTGCCAGCAGGCTCGGGTCCAGGGCCAATCAGCCCCAGCATTTT. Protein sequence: CASRLGSRANQPQHF.